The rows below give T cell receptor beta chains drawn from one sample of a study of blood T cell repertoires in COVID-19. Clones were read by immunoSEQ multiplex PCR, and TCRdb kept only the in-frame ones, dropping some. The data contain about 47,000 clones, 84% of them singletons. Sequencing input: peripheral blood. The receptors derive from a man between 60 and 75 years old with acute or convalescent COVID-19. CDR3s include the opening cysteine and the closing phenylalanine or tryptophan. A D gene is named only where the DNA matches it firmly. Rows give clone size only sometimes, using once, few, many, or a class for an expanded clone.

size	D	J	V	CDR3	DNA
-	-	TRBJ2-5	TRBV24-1	CATSDLQETQYF	TGTGCCACCAGTGATCTCCAAGAGACCCAGTACTTC
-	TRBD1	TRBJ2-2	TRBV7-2	CASSLRDRGLYTGELFF	TGTGCCAGCAGCTTACGGGACAGGGGGCTGTACACCGGGGAGCTGTTTTTT
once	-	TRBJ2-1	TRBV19	CASSISGGTAIYNEQFF	TGTGCCAGTAGTATTAGCGGTGGGACAGCCATTTACAATGAGCAGTTCTTC
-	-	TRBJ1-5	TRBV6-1	CASSEGAGLNQPQHF	TGTGCCAGCAGTGAAGGCGCGGGCCTTAATCAGCCCCAGCATTTT
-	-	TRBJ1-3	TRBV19	CASSALQSSSGNTIYF	TGTGCCAGTAGTGCCCTACAGTCCTCCTCTGGAAACACCATATATTTT
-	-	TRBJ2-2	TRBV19	CASSTNRVAGELFF	TGTGCCAGTAGTACGAACAGGGTAGCCGGGGAGCTGTTTTTT
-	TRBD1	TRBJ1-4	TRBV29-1	CRVGQGRWEKLFF	TGCAGAGTAGGACAGGGGAGGTGGGAAAAACTGTTTTTT
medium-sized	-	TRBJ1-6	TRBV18	CASSPYQGPDNSPLHF	TGTGCCAGCTCACCGTACCAGGGTCCAGATAATTCACCCCTCCACTTT
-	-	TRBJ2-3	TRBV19	CASSILVSRTDTQYF	TGTGCCAGTAGTATACTCGTGAGTCGCACAGATACGCAGTATTTT
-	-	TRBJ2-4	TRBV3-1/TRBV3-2	CASSLRGAKNIQYF	TGTGCCAGCAGCCTAAGGGGAGCCAAAAACATTCAGTACTTC
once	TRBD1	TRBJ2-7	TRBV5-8	CASSLLPGTGSYEQYF	TGTGCCAGCAGCTTGTTGCCCGGGACAGGCTCCTACGAGCAGTACTTC
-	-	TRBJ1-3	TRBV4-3	CASSQDWGQGNTIYF	TGCGCCAGCAGCCAAGATTGGGGGCAAGGAAACACCATATATTTT
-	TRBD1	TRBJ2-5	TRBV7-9	CASSRTGGVIKETQYF	TGTGCCAGCAGCCGTACAGGGGGCGTGATAAAAGAGACCCAGTACTTC
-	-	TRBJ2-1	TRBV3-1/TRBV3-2	CASSQSIATYNEQFF	TGTGCCAGCAGTCAGAGCATAGCCACCTACAATGAGCAGTTCTTC
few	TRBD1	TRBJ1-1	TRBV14	CASSFSPGGYTEAFF	TGTGCCAGCAGCTTTTCCCCAGGGGGCTACACTGAAGCTTTCTTT
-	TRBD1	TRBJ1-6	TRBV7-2	CASSLRQGRDSPLHF	TGTGCCAGCAGCCTGAGACAGGGACGGGATTCACCCCTCCACTTT
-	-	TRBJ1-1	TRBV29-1	CSVTRTGNTEAFF	TGCAGCGTTACGAGGACGGGAAACACTGAAGCTTTCTTT
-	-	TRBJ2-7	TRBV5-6	CASSSWELSYEQYF	TGTGCCAGCAGCTCTTGGGAGCTGTCCTACGAGCAGTACTTC
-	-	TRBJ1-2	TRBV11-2	CASSNPKSDGYTF	TGTGCCAGCAGCAATCCTAAGTCTGATGGCTACACCTTC
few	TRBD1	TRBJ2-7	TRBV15	CATSRDVGQLSYEQYF	TGTGCCACCAGCAGAGATGTGGGACAGCTATCCTACGAGCAGTACTTC
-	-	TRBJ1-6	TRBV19	CASSQVPNSPLHF	TGTGCCAGTAGTCAGGTCCCTAATTCACCCCTCCACTTT
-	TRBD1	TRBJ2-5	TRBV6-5	CASRVSRGPSETQYF	TGTGCCAGCAGAGTTTCCAGGGGGCCGTCAGAGACCCAGTACTTC
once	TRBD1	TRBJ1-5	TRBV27	CASSRGQGINQPQHF	TGTGCCAGCAGTCGAGGACAGGGAATAAATCAGCCCCAGCATTTT
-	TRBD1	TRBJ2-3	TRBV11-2	CASSGTGPSRADTQYF	TGTGCCAGCAGCGGGACAGGGCCGTCGAGGGCAGATACGCAGTATTTT
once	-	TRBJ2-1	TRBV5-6	CASSLQEGPFNEQFF	TGTGCCAGCAGCCTACAGGAAGGACCCTTCAATGAGCAGTTCTTC
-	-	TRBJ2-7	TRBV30	CAWSRGSEEQYF	TGTGCCTGGAGTAGGGGATCCGAGGAGCAGTACTTC
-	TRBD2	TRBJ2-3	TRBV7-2	CASSLKVAGGMGTDTQYF	TGTGCCAGCAGCTTAAAAGTTGCGGGGGGGATGGGCACAGATACGCAGTATTTT
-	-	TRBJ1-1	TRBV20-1	CSAESNTEAFF	TGCAGTGCCGAGTCGAACACTGAAGCTTTCTTT
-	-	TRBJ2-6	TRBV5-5	CASRASQGSGANVLTF	TGTGCCAGCAGGGCTTCTCAGGGATCTGGGGCCAACGTCCTGACTTTC
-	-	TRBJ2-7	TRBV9	CASSSTDSYEQYF	TGTGCCAGCAGCTCAACAGACTCCTACGAGCAGTACTTC
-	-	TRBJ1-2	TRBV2	CASSGRQFYGYTF	TGTGCCAGCAGTGGGCGGCAGTTCTATGGCTACACCTTC
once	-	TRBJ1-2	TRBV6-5	CATWASHYGYTF	TGTGCCACCTGGGCATCACACTATGGCTACACCTTC
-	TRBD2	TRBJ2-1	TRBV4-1	CASSQEELAGLYEQFF	TGCGCCAGCAGCCAAGAGGAACTAGCGGGGTTGTATGAGCAGTTCTTC
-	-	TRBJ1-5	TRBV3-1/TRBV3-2	CASSQGGRGYNQPQHF	TGTGCCAGCAGCCAAGGAGGAAGGGGATACAATCAGCCCCAGCATTTT
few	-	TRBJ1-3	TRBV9	CASSPQRASGNTIYF	TGTGCCAGCAGCCCCCAGCGCGCCTCTGGAAACACCATATATTTT
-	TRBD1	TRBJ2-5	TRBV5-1	CASSFQTGGQETQYF	TGCGCCAGCAGCTTCCAGACAGGGGGCCAGGAGACCCAGTACTTC
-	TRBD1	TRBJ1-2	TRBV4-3	CASSRDRSWDGYTF	TGCGCCAGCAGCCGGGACAGGAGTTGGGATGGCTACACCTTC
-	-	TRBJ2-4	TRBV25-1	CASSADGARNIQYF	TGTGCCAGCAGTGCTGATGGGGCGAGGAACATTCAGTACTTC
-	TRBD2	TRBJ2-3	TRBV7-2	CASSLGWRGEGPDTQYF	TGTGCCAGCAGCTTAGGTTGGCGGGGGGAAGGGCCAGATACGCAGTATTTT
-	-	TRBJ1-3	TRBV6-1	CASSEAGANTIYF	TGTGCCAGCAGTGAAGCAGGGGCAAACACCATATATTTT
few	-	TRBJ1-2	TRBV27	CASSFHSKGGYGYTF	TGTGCCAGCAGTTTCCACTCCAAAGGAGGGTATGGCTACACCTTC
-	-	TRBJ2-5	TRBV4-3	CASSPTGLRETQYF	TGCGCCAGCAGCCCTACAGGGTTGCGGGAGACCCAGTACTTC